Each of the 27 T cell receptor beta chains below was sequenced from the same sample in a study of T cells in Graves' hyperthyroidism and ophthalmopathy. Amplification of TCR beta CDR3 regions used RNA as the template. The study used the HTBI primer set for a first-round RT-PCR of the TCR CDR3. TCRdb reprocessed the multiplex PCR reads via MiXCR and lists one record per CDR3 protein. The sample records 300,000 to 500,000 distinct CDR3 sequences, more than 12% being singletons. Sequencing used blood. Receptors originate from a woman aged 25 to 39 with Graves' hyperthyroidism.

This clonotype was seen a few times. Germline is not matched at one junction end, which may reflect a read error. The chain joins TRBV11-2 to TRBJ1-2; 7 positions agree with TRBD1. The CDR3 runs 15 residues. Germline CDR1 is SGHAT and CDR2 is FQNNGV. The CDR3 sequence is CAGSSRDSYNYGYTF. CDR3 nucleotides: TGTGCCGGCAGCTCCCGGGACAGCTATAACTATGGCTACACCTTC.

The V call is TRBV19, the J call TRBJ2-7, with 10 positions matching TRBD2. The germline V gene encodes CDR1 LNHDA and CDR2 SQIVND (reference sequence). The V and J ends lost 3 bases and 5 bases, in that order; junction bases with no gene match: 16. The length of the CDR3 is 18 residues. The CDR3 is CASSILSSGRASTHEQYF. In nucleotides, the CDR3 is TGTGCCAGTAGTATTCTGAGCAGCGGGAGGGCCTCCACTCACGAGCAGTACTTC.

The CDR3 loop reads CASSLPVGGGKYGYTF. The CDR3 nucleotides read TGTGCCAGCAGTTTACCCGTAGGGGGAGGGAAGTATGGCTACACCTTC. The chain employs TRBV28 and TRBJ1-2; tentative D call: TRBD1 (6 bases). Deletions cut 2 bases from V and 5 bases from J, with 18 bases between. Germline CDR1 MDHEN, CDR2 SYDVKM. The CDR3 loop spans 16 amino acids.

This clonotype was recorded at least ten times. V usage is TRBV5-1 and J usage is TRBJ1-5, with D maybe TRBD1 (5 bases). The length of the CDR3 is 16 residues. Germline V lookup: CDR1 SGHRS, CDR2 YFSETQ. Trimming stripped 4 bases from V and 0 bases from J, with 14 bases between. The CDR3 bases are TGCGCCAGCAGCCAAGGGGAGGGGTTTAGCAATCAGCCCCAGCATTTT. It encodes CASSQGEGFSNQPQHF.

The chain has TRBV5-1 and TRBJ1-2, with 8 bases lining up with TRBD1. Looked up from germline, CDR1 is SGHRS and CDR2 is YFSETQ. Germline trimming cut 5 bases from V and 0 bases from J; bases unmatched to any gene: 6. The CDR3 consists of 15 residues. The CDR3 loop reads CASRQGAAPNYGYTF. CDR3 nucleotides: TGCGCCAGCAGGCAGGGGGCGGCCCCTAACTATGGCTACACCTTC.

This clonotype showed up many times. The chain is built from TRBV11-2 and TRBJ2-3, with D possibly being TRBD1 (6 bases). CDR1 and CDR2 (germline): SGHAT, FQNNGV. The CDR3 covers 14 residues. Trimming took 5 bases from V and 4 from J, leaving 13 bases between them. CDR3 in amino acids: CASSQQGFADTQYF. The CDR3 DNA follows: TGTGCCAGCAGCCAACAGGGTTTTGCAGATACGCAGTATTTT. Full variable domain (remainder filled in from reference TRBV11-2 and TRBJ2-3): EAGVAQSPRYKIIEKRQSVAFWCNPISGHATLYWYQQILGQGPKLLIQFQNNGVVDDSQLPKDRFSAERLKGVDSTLKIQPAKLEDSAVYLCASSQQGFADTQYFGPGTRLTVL.

This clonotype was seen at least ten times. The rearrangement links TRBV28 to TRBJ1-2, with TRBD1 matching 9 bases. The length of the CDR3 is 15 residues. Trimming removed 4 bases from V and 4 bases from J; junction bases left unmatched: 7. Germline lookup yields CDR1 MDHEN and CDR2 SYDVKM. The CDR3 DNA follows: TGTGCCAGCAGTTCAGGACAGGGGTTACGCTATGGCTACACCTTC. Amino acids: CASSSGQGLRYGYTF.

This clonotype has more than one count but fewer than ten. The chain employs TRBV6-5 and TRBJ1-6; D perhaps matches TRBD1 (5 bases). Trimming took 2 bases from V and 6 from J, leaving 11 bases between them. Germline values: CDR1 MNHEY, CDR2 SVGAGI. CDR3 size: 15 residues. The CDR3 is CASSYLDKINSPLHF. The CDR3 DNA is TGTGCCAGCAGTTACCTGGACAAAATTAATTCACCCCTCCACTTT.

The V and J genes are TRBV9 and TRBJ1-5; D is unclear. Per germline, CDR1 SGDLS and CDR2 YYNGEE. Trimming removed 4 bases from V and 1 base from J, with 6 bases in between. This CDR3 region has 13 residues. The chain's CDR3 is CASSMGSNQPQHF. The CDR3 DNA is TGTGCCAGCAGCATGGGGAGCAATCAGCCCCAGCATTTT.

This clonotype was seen only a few times. The V gene is TRBV28, the J gene TRBJ2-2; D remains ambiguous. Looked up from germline, CDR1 is MDHEN and CDR2 is SYDVKM. V shed 6 bases and J shed 7 bases, with 12 bases lying between them. This CDR3 contains 13 residues. The CDR3 nucleotides are TGTGCCAGCAGCGTAGGGCCTAGCGGGGAGCTGTTTTTT. This codes for CASSVGPSGELFF. The full variable domain, rest sourced from reference TRBV28 and TRBJ2-2, is DVKVTQSSRYLVKRTGEKVFLECVQDMDHENMFWYRQDPGLGLRLIYFSYDVKMKEKGDIPEGYSVSREKKERFSLILESASTNQTSMYLCASSVGPSGELFFGEGSRLTVL.

This clonotype was seen ten or more times. V usage is TRBV2 and J usage is TRBJ2-2; D is perhaps TRBD1 (5 bases). V lost 6 bases and J lost 6, with 14 bases in between. The germline gives CDR1 SNHLY, CDR2 FYNNEI. The CDR3 is 14 residues long. The CDR3 DNA sequence: TGTGCCAGCAGCAGAAGCAGGGTGTCCGGGGAGCTGTTTTTT. It codes for CASSRSRVSGELFF.

This sequence joins TRBV6-1 and TRBJ2-1; D is undetermined. Trimming left V 7 bases short and J 0 bases short, with 19 bases between. The CDR3 spans 17 residues. The germline V gene has CDR1 MNHNS and CDR2 SASEGT. This CDR3 reads CASIPPSLVGSYNEQFF. As DNA, the CDR3 is TGTGCCAGCATTCCCCCAAGCCTGGTGGGCTCCTACAATGAGCAGTTCTTC.

This clonotype was seen only a few times. The genes are TRBV9 and TRBJ1-4, with D tentatively TRBD1 (6 bases). Germline CDR1 and CDR2: SGDLS and YYNGEE. The germline V and J ends were trimmed by 4 bases and 4 bases, with 17 bases remaining between them. This CDR3 has 16 amino acids. CDR3 sequence reads: CASSLSRGPDNEKLFF. CDR3 nucleotides: TGTGCCAGCAGCCTAAGCAGGGGCCCAGATAATGAAAAACTGTTTTTT.

Ten or more counts support this clonotype. This chain connects TRBV3-1 to TRBJ2-5; D is undetermined. The germline V gene encodes CDR1 LGHDT and CDR2 YNNKEL (reference sequence). The V end was cut by 1 base, the J end by 0 bases, with 9 bases between. The CDR3 spans 15 residues. CDR3 coding DNA: TGTGCCAGCAGCCAAGCTGAGGTAAACCAAGAGACCCAGTACTTC. Protein product: CASSQAEVNQETQYF.

This clonotype has at least ten counts. This chain links TRBV12-3 or TRBV12-4 with TRBJ2-2; TRBD2 matches at 9 bases. The CDR3 sequence is 22 residues long. The V gene end was trimmed by 3 bases and the J gene end by 2 bases; junction bases not matched to a gene: 22. CDR3 amino acids: CASSFGLAGRGGGPRNTGELFF. CDR3 bases: TGTGCCAGCAGTTTCGGCCTAGCGGGAAGAGGAGGGGGGCCCCGAAACACCGGGGAGCTGTTTTTT.

This clonotype was picked up many times. The J gene is TRBJ2-3, the V gene TRBV20-1; 10 bases agree with TRBD1. The junction had 11 bases not matched to a gene; V was cut back by 5 bases and J by 6 bases. From germline, CDR1 is DFQATT and CDR2 SNEGSKA (reference sequence). The CDR3 is made up of 15 amino acids. The CDR3 is CSAGKGQGIWDTQYF. In DNA form, the CDR3 reads TGCAGTGCTGGCAAGGGACAGGGGATTTGGGATACGCAGTATTTT.

This clonotype was seen only a few times. This chain connects TRBV28 to TRBJ2-7, with 10 bases that match TRBD2. This CDR3 has 14 amino acids. V shed 2 bases, J shed 5 bases, and the junction held 3 bases outside the gene matches. Germline V CDR1 and CDR2: MDHEN, SYDVKM. The CDR3 here is CASSLSGRAHEQYF. The DNA for the CDR3 is TGTGCCAGCAGTTTAAGCGGGAGGGCCCACGAGCAGTACTTC.

This clonotype showed up many times. This chain connects TRBV28 to TRBJ1-1; D may be TRBD1 (5 bases). This CDR3 contains 14 residues. Germline CDR1 MDHEN, CDR2 SYDVKM. V was clipped by 2 bases and J by 1 base, with 8 bases between them. The chain's CDR3 is CASSLPTGNTEAFF. The CDR3 DNA reads TGTGCCAGCAGTTTACCTACAGGGAACACTGAAGCTTTCTTT.

There are a few counts of this clonotype. The chain combines TRBV13 with TRBJ1-1; no reliable D call. This CDR3 has 14 amino acids. V shed 6 bases and J shed 1 base, with 12 bases lying between them. Germline assignment: CDR1 PRHDT and CDR2 FYEKMQ (reference sequence). The DNA for the CDR3 is TGTGCCAGCAGGAGAAAGTGGAGGAACACTGAAGCTTTCTTT. Translation gives CASRRKWRNTEAFF.

This clonotype was counted many times. The chain uses TRBV20-1 and TRBJ2-7; 8 bases map to TRBD2. The V and J ends lost 3 bases and 6 bases, in that order; junction bases with no gene match: 10. CDR3 size: 14 residues. The germline V gene encodes CDR1 DFQATT and CDR2 SNEGSKA (reference sequence). CDR3 nucleotides: TGCAGTGCTAGTGGGACGGGAGGGCTAATCGAGCAGTACTTC. Translated: CSASGTGGLIEQYF.

As concerns this clonotype: A much larger clone lies a single base off, so this may be a read error. The chain employs TRBV10-2 and TRBJ2-3, with 9 bases identical to TRBD2. CDR1 and CDR2 from the germline V gene are WSHSY and SAAADI. The CDR3 has 16 amino acids. The DNA for the CDR3 is TGCGCCAGCAGTGTTCCTAGCGGGACTAGCATAGATACGCAGTATTTT. This encodes CASSVPSGTSIDTQYF.

The sample holds many counts of this clonotype. This chain uses TRBV18 with TRBJ1-1, with a possible D match to TRBD1 (5 bases). Germline-derived CDR1 and CDR2 are KGHSH and LQKENI. Trimming removed 5 bases at V and 1 base at J, with 20 bases between. This CDR3 spans 17 amino acids. The CDR3 sequence is CASSLDSRDGRNTEAFF. In DNA form, the CDR3 reads TGTGCCAGCTCATTAGACTCACGGGACGGAAGGAACACTGAAGCTTTCTTT.

The table lists this clonotype with a few counts. The chain combines TRBV2 with TRBJ2-4; tentatively, D is TRBD1 (6 bases). V lost 2 bases and J 2 bases, leaving 19 bases between the germline ends. Per the germline V gene, CDR1 is SNHLY and CDR2 is FYNNEI. The CDR3 totals 18 residues. The CDR3 nucleotides are TGTGCCAGCAGTGAATTTTTCAGGGCGGACAGTTCCAAAAACATTCAGTACTTC. This codes for CASSEFFRADSSKNIQYF.

The chain joins TRBV3-1 to TRBJ2-3; a possible D gene is TRBD2 (5 bases). The CDR3 totals 14 residues. V was trimmed by 4 bases and J by 5 bases, leaving 13 bases between them. Germline V gene sequence: CDR1 LGHDT, CDR2 YNNKEL (reference sequence). CDR3 loop: CASSLGLTLDTQYF. For the CDR3, the DNA is TGTGCCAGCAGCCTCGGACTTACTTTAGATACGCAGTATTTT.

The sample holds a few counts of this clonotype. This CDR3 reads CATSRDSLATTNEKLFF. In DNA, the CDR3 is TGTGCCACCAGCAGAGATTCGTTAGCCACAACTAATGAAAAACTGTTTTTT. This sequence joins TRBV15 and TRBJ1-4; D unclear. The V end was cut by 0 bases, the J end by 0 bases, with 11 bases between. Germline values: CDR1 LNHNV, CDR2 YYDKDF (reference sequence). The CDR3 is 17 amino acids.

This clonotype showed up just a few times. This chain links TRBV12-3 or TRBV12-4 with TRBJ2-1; 9 positions agree with TRBD2. This CDR3 spans 15 amino acids. The trim removed 8 bases at V and 8 bases at J, leaving 13 bases unmatched. For the CDR3, the DNA is TGTGCCAGCGCCGGGTTTAGCGGGAGTTTCGATGAGCAGTTCTTC. As protein: CASAGFSGSFDEQFF.

This clonotype appeared many times. The chain links TRBV12-3 or TRBV12-4 to TRBJ1-1; D perhaps matches TRBD1 (6 bases). This CDR3 comprises 12 residues. V was pared by 6 bases and J by 7 bases, with 12 bases between. CDR3: CASSRGQYEAFF. CDR3 sequence (DNA): TGTGCCAGCAGCCGTGGACAGTATGAAGCTTTCTTT.